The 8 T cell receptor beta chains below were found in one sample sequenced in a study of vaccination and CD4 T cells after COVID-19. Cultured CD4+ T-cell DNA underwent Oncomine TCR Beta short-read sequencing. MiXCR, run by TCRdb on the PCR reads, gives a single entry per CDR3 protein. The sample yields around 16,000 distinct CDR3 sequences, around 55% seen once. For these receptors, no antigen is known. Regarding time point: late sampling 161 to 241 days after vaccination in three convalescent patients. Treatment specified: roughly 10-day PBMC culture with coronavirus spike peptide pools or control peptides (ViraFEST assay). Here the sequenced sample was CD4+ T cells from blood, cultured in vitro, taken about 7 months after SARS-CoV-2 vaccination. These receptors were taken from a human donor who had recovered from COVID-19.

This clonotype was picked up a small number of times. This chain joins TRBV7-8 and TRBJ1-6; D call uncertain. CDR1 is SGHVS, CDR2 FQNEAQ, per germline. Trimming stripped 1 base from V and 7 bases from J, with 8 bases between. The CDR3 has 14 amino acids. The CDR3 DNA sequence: TGTGCCAGCAGCTTAGAATCGGGAAATTCACCCCTCCACTTT. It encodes CASSLESGNSPLHF.

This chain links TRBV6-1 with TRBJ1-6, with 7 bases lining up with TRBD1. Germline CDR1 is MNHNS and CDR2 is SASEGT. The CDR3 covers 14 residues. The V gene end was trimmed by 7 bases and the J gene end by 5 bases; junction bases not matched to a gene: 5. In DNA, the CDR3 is TGTGCCAGCAATGGTGGACAGGATAATTCACCCCTCCACTTT. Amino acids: CASNGGQDNSPLHF.

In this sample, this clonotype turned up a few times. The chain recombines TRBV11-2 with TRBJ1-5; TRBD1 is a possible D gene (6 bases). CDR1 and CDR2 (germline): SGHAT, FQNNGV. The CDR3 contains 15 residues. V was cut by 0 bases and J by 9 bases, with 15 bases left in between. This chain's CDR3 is CASSLDPWGRSPQHF. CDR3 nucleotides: TGTGCCAGCAGCTTAGACCCATGGGGGCGTTCGCCCCAGCATTTT. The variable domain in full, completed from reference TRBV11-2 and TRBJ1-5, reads EAGVAQSPRYKIIEKRQSVAFWCNPISGHATLYWYQQILGQGPKLLIQFQNNGVVDDSQLPKDRFSAERLKGVDSTLKIQPAKLEDSAVYLCASSLDPWGRSPQHFGDGTRLSIL.

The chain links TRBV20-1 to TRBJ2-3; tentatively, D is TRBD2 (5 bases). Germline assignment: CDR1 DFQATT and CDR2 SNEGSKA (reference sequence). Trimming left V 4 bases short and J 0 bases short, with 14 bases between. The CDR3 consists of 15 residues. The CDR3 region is CSATGLAASTDTQYF. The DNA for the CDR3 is TGCAGTGCTACGGGCCTAGCAGCTAGCACAGATACGCAGTATTTT.

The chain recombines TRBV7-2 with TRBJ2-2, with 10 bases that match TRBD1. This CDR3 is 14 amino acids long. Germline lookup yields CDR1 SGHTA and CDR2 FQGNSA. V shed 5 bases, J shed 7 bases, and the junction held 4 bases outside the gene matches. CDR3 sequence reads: CASSRTGGGGELFF. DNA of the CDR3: TGTGCCAGCAGCAGGACAGGGGGAGGCGGGGAGCTGTTTTTT.

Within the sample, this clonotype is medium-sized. The CDR3 reads CASSSQGGGEQFF. As DNA, the CDR3 is TGTGCCAGCAGCTCCCAGGGTGGAGGGGAGCAGTTCTTC. The chain has TRBV6-4 and TRBJ2-1; D might be TRBD2 (6 bases). The germline V gene has CDR1 MRHNA and CDR2 SNTAGT. Trimming took 6 bases from V and 10 from J, leaving 16 bases between them. This CDR3 comprises 13 residues.

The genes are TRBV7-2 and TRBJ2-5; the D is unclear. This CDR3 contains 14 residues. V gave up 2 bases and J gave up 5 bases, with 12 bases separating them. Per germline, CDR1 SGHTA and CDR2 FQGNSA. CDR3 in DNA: TGTGCCAGCAGCTTATACGTCGGATTGGAGACCCAGTACTTC. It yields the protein CASSLYVGLETQYF.

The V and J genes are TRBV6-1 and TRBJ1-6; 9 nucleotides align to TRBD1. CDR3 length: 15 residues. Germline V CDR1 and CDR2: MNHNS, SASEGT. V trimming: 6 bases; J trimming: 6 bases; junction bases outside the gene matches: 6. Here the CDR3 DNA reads TGTGCCAGCAGGGGGACAGGGCGGCGTAATTCACCCCTCCACTTT. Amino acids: CASRGTGRRNSPLHF.